The clone carrying this TCR beta chain was observed many times. Antigen: not known. This specimen comes from a study of Graves' ophthalmopathy and Graves' hyperthyroidism. Overall study context: At the time of initial diagnosis and before any treatment, peripheral blood was collected.

General study findings and limits: Progression of ophthalmopathy was predicted by the model with about 66% sensitivity and around 72% specificity. Detected in blood as well were most expanded thyroid clonotypes with frequency above 0.001.

CDR3 regions of TCR beta were amplified from RNA transcripts. The library came from an HTBI-primed first-round RT-PCR and a second-round multiplex PCR. Each CDR3 protein is one row after TCRdb ran MiXCR on the multiplex PCR reads. The table records roughly 400,000 distinct CDR3 sequences, around 20% of them present only once. The source of this sequence is a woman aged 18 to 35 with Graves' ophthalmopathy. The sequenced sample was peripheral blood.

The chain's CDR3 is CASSETGASLEAFF. CDR3 nucleotides: TGTGCCAGCAGTGAGACAGGGGCCTCCCTTGAAGCTTTCTTT. The chain carries TRBV28 and TRBJ1-1; 8 bases agree with TRBD1. The CDR3 loop spans 14 amino acids. V trimming: 5 bases; J trimming: 7 bases; junction bases outside the gene matches: 9. Germline loops: CDR1 MDHEN, CDR2 SYDVKM. Using reference TRBV28 and TRBJ1-1 for the parts outside the CDR3, the full variable domain is DVKVTQSSRYLVKRTGEKVFLECVQDMDHENMFWYRQDPGLGLRLIYFSYDVKMKEKGDIPEGYSVSREKKERFSLILESASTNQTSMYLCASSETGASLEAFFGQGTRLTVV.